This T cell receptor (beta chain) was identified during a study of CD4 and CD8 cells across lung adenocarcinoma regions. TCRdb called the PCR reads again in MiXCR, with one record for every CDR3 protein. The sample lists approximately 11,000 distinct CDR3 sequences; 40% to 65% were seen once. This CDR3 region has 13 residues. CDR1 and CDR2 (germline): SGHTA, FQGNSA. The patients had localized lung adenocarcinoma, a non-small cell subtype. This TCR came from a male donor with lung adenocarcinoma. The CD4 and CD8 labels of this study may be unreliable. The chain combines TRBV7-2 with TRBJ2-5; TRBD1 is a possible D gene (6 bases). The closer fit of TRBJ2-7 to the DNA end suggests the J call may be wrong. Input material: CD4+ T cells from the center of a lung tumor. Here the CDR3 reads CASSVDRTYEQYF. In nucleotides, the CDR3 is TGTGCCAGCAGCGTAGACAGGACGTACGAGCAGTACTTC.